This TCR beta chain was retrieved from a study of CXCR3-negative and CXCR3-positive naive CD8 T cells. Study as a whole: With about 1.5 +/- 0.3 million reads per library, the TRB reads numbered around 140 million in total. Study-level findings and limits: TRB CDR3 hydrophobicity was greater in CXCR3-positive naive cells than in CXCR3-negative naive cells. Memory cells showed distinct TRBV-TRBJ patterns, while the two naive subsets matched.

Concerning this clonotype itself: The target antigen is unknown.

Carrying UMI labels, the TRB cDNA libraries were prepared through 5' RACE. TCRdb reprocessed the 5' RACE reads; each CDR3 protein has one entry and no DNA is given. Its clone listing holds about 110,000 distinct CDR3 sequences. 300,000 cells per CD8+ T cell subset were flow-sorted in triplicate. The CDR3 contains 16 residues. Germline assignment: CDR1 DFQATT and CDR2 SNEGSKA (reference sequence). The genes are TRBV20-1 and TRBJ2-1; TCRdb's D gene call, TRBD2, goes unchecked for lack of DNA. The specimen was naive CXCR3+ CD8+ T cells from blood. Subset defined: CD45RO-CCR7+CD27+CD95- naive CD8+ T cells expressing CXCR3 (TNR3+). This receptor was taken from a human donor in good health. Some clones in this sample may be carry-over from other donors' samples. CDR3 amino acids: CSASLLAGLNYNEQFF.